This entry lists 15 T cell receptor beta chains sequenced from one sample in a study of human T cells and chemical hapten exposure. The time point here: patch test 1, 2 weeks after DPC sensitization. As to treatment: therapeutic diphenylcyclopropenone sensitization with weekly scalp DPC. In TCRdb, the RACE reads were re-called with MiXCR into one record per CDR3 protein. The data hold 340,000 or so distinct CDR3 sequences, with approximately 6.3% observed a single time. The sample was whole blood, taken in connection with sensitization to the hapten diphenylcyclopropenone (DPC). The receptors here all came from a woman aged 18-29 years with alopecia areata. Some clones in this sample may be carry-over from other donors' samples.

This clonotype was found many times. The genes are TRBV12-3 or TRBV12-4 and TRBJ2-5, with a possible D match to TRBD2 (7 bases). V was trimmed by 6 bases and J by 1 base, leaving 18 bases between them. CDR3 length: 16 amino acids. CDR3 in amino acids: CASRARRGALQETQYF. CDR3 DNA sequence: TGTGCCAGCAGGGCCCGACGGGGGGCTCTCCAAGAGACCCAGTACTTC.

This clonotype was recorded at least ten times. The V gene is TRBV7-2, the J gene TRBJ1-4, with D possibly TRBD1 on 5 matching bases. Trimming left V 5 bases short and J 0 bases short, with 16 bases between. Germline CDR1 and CDR2: SGHTA and FQGNSA. CDR3 length: 17 residues. CDR3 sequence reads: CASSLNGGSATNEKLFF. The CDR3 region has the DNA TGTGCCAGCAGCCTGAATGGGGGTTCTGCAACTAATGAAAAACTGTTTTTT.

The table lists this clonotype with many counts. The chain employs TRBV27 and TRBJ2-1, with 7 positions matching TRBD1. Germline CDR1 MNHEY, CDR2 SMNVEV (reference sequence). This CDR3 is built from 16 residues. Trimming took 6 bases from V and 3 from J; bases not matched to a gene: 11. The chain's CDR3 is CASRFSGTEFYNEQFF. The CDR3 nucleotides read TGTGCCAGCAGATTCTCCGGGACAGAATTCTACAATGAGCAGTTCTTC.

This clonotype was found a few times. The chain combines TRBV2 with TRBJ2-4; perhaps TRBD2 as D (5 bases). CDR3 length: 14 residues. The V end lost 7 bases, the J end lost 0 bases, and 10 bases lay between the germline ends. Germline CDR1 reads SNHLY; CDR2 reads FYNNEI. The CDR3 DNA sequence: TGTGCCAGCACCGGAGGCCTAGCCAAAAACATTCAGTACTTC. This encodes CASTGGLAKNIQYF.

The rearrangement joins TRBV20-1 to TRBJ2-7, with D perhaps being TRBD1 or TRBD2 (5 bases each). The V gene's germline CDR1 is DFQATT and CDR2 SNEGSKA (reference sequence). The germline V and J ends were trimmed by 6 bases and 7 bases, with 13 bases remaining between them. The CDR3 length is 11 residues. CDR3 in amino acids: CSAGTAWEQYF. The CDR3 DNA reads as TGCAGTGCAGGGACCGCCTGGGAGCAGTACTTC.

Only a few counts were recorded for this clonotype. The chain's CDR3 is CASSTRGFNEKLFF. CDR3 in DNA: TGTGCCAGCAGCACCAGAGGCTTTAATGAAAAACTGTTTTTT. V is TRBV11-2 and J is TRBJ1-4; the D is unclear. Trimming stripped 5 bases from V and 4 bases from J, with 11 bases between. The germline gives CDR1 SGHAT, CDR2 FQNNGV. The CDR3 runs to 14 residues.

This clonotype showed up many times. The chain links TRBV7-9 to TRBJ1-3; no reliable D call. From germline, CDR1 is SEHNR and CDR2 FQNEAQ (reference sequence). This CDR3 comprises 16 residues. Trimming shortened V by 5 bases and J by 0 bases, and 14 bases separated the two germline ends. The CDR3 sequence is CASSPRRLLSGNTIYF. DNA for the CDR3: TGTGCCAGCAGCCCCCGGCGACTGCTCTCTGGAAACACCATATATTTT.

J is TRBJ1-2 and V is TRBV20-1; maybe TRBD1 (5 bases). The CDR3 sequence is 11 residues long. The V gene's germline CDR1 is DFQATT and CDR2 SNEGSKA (reference sequence). The chain's CDR3 is CRAAGSGGYTF. The CDR3 DNA follows: TGCAGAGCAGCAGGGTCAGGAGGCTACACCTTC.

This clonotype appeared many times. This chain links TRBV5-4 with TRBJ2-3; D not resolved. Germline CDR1 is SGHNT and CDR2 is YYREEE (reference sequence). The ends were cut back, 4 bases at V and 5 bases at J, with 5 bases in the middle. The CDR3 is 11 amino acids. This CDR3 reads CASSTGDTQYF. The CDR3 DNA is TGTGCCAGCAGCACTGGAGATACGCAGTATTTT.

This sequence joins TRBV6-6 and TRBJ1-5; D unclear. This CDR3 contains 15 residues. The V and J ends lost 4 bases and 0 bases respectively, with 10 bases between them. CDR1 is MNHNY and CDR2 is SVGAGI in the germline V gene (reference sequence). The CDR3 loop is CASSSPANSNQPQHF. The CDR3 nucleotides are TGTGCCAGCAGTTCCCCAGCTAATAGCAATCAGCCCCAGCATTTT.

The chain is built from TRBV5-4 and TRBJ2-7, with D perhaps matching TRBD2 (7 bases). The CDR3 spans 14 residues. With 6 bases removed from V and 5 bases from J, the gap between germline ends came to 18 bases. Germline assignment: CDR1 SGHNT and CDR2 YYREEE (reference sequence). Here the CDR3 reads CASNKGGGGNEQYF. CDR3 sequence (DNA): TGTGCCAGCAACAAGGGGGGGGGCGGAAACGAGCAGTACTTC. Based on the CDR3 plus reference TRBV5-4 and TRBJ2-7, the full variable domain is ETGVTQSPTHLIKTRGQQVTLRCSSQSGHNTVSWYQQALGQGPQFIFQYYREEENGRGNFPPRFSGLQFPNYSSELNVNALELDDSALYLCASNKGGGGNEQYFGPGTRLTVT.

The V and J genes are TRBV7-2 and TRBJ2-3, with D hard to call. This CDR3 has 15 residues. V was trimmed by 2 bases and J by 6 bases, leaving 15 bases between them. The V gene's germline CDR1 is SGHTA and CDR2 FQGNSA. The CDR3 region is CASSLQSSSLDTQYF. The CDR3 DNA reads TGTGCCAGCAGCTTACAGTCTAGTAGTTTGGATACGCAGTATTTT.

The chain's CDR3 is CASRPSTDFSGNTIYF. CDR3 nucleotides: TGTGCCAGCAGACCATCTACAGATTTCTCTGGAAACACCATATATTTT. V and J are TRBV6-5 and TRBJ1-3; D is unclear. Trimming left V 6 bases short and J 0 bases short, with 15 bases between. The CDR3 sequence is 16 residues long. Germline V gives CDR1 MNHEY, CDR2 SVGAGI.

This chain links TRBV6-6 with TRBJ2-3; 8 bases align to TRBD1. The V segment lost 0 bases and the J segment 7 bases; nucleotides outside the gene matches: 3. The V gene's germline CDR1 is MNHNY and CDR2 SVGAGI (reference sequence). CDR3 size: 14 residues. CDR3 in DNA: TGTGCCAGCAGTTACTCCCGACAGGGGAATACGCAGTATTTT. This gives the protein CASSYSRQGNTQYF.

This clonotype was recorded many times. The V gene is TRBV27, the J gene TRBJ2-7; 10 nucleotides line up with TRBD2. V lost 5 bases and J lost 2; bases outside the gene matches: 6. Germline CDR1 is MNHEY and CDR2 is SMNVEV (reference sequence). The CDR3 runs 15 residues. In DNA form, the CDR3 reads TGTGCCAGCAGTCTGCAGCGGGGGGGCCCCTACGAGCAGTACTTC. The encoded protein is CASSLQRGGPYEQYF.